This T cell receptor (beta chain) stems from a study of human T cells and chemical hapten exposure. In the study overall: Patch tests applied 0.01% DPC to the upper back and were scored after 6 days. Findings and limits, study-wide: PT1 expanded TCR counts and patch test score correlated positively.

The sample's time point: patch test 3, about 24 weeks after DPC sensitization. As to treatment: therapeutic diphenylcyclopropenone sensitization with weekly scalp DPC. This clonotype has ten or more counts. Its antigen is not known. TCRdb reanalysed the RACE reads using MiXCR and keeps one entry per CDR3 protein. The top ten clones hold around 2.5% of a sample with more than 150,000 distinct CDR3 sequences, around 23% of them seen once. Germline CDR1 LGHNA, CDR2 YSLEER. This CDR3 has 16 residues. Trimming at V came to 0 bases and at J to 6 bases, leaving 8 bases not matched to a gene. This chain connects TRBV4-3 to TRBJ2-7; 10 nucleotides align to TRBD2. The clonotype was recovered from a woman aged 35 to 49 with alopecia areata. Some clones in this sample may be carry-over from other donors' samples. The sample consisted of whole blood, taken in connection with sensitization to the hapten diphenylcyclopropenone (DPC). The CDR3 coding sequence is TGCGCCAGCAGCCAAGACCCGCTAGCGGGAGTGGGCGAGCAGTACTTC. Translated: CASSQDPLAGVGEQYF.